This entry lists 6 T cell receptor beta chains sequenced from one sample in a study of blood T cell repertoires in COVID-19. TCRdb's table, derived via immunoSEQ multiplex PCR, lists solely in-frame clones and lacks some. Altogether 250,000 to 350,000 clones are present, about 88% being singletons, with the ten largest covering about 11%. The specimen sequenced was peripheral blood. The source is a woman aged 25 to 45 with COVID-19, enrolled during active disease.

This clone was counted between two and nine times. The rearrangement joins TRBV6-5 to TRBJ2-7, with 14 bases matching TRBD2. Germline-derived CDR1 and CDR2 are MNHEY and SVGAGI. The CDR3 has 15 residues. V lost 6 bases to trimming and J lost 0 bases; unmatched junction nucleotides: 1. In DNA form, the CDR3 reads TGTGCCAGCAGCGGGACTAGCGGGAGCTCCTACGAGCAGTACTTC. Encoded protein: CASSGTSGSSYEQYF.

The rearrangement links TRBV6-5 to TRBJ2-5; the match to TRBD2 covers 8 bases. V dropped 5 bases and J dropped 5; count of bases not matched to a gene: 1. Germline CDR1 is MNHEY and CDR2 is SVGAGI. The CDR3 has 12 amino acids. The DNA for the CDR3 is TGTGCCAGCAGTAGCGGGAGTGAGACCCAGTACTTC. Protein product: CASSSGSETQYF.

The chain is built from TRBV20-1 and TRBJ2-7, with D perhaps TRBD1 (5 bases). Trimming took 7 bases from V and 5 from J, leaving 9 bases between them. Germline V gene sequence: CDR1 DFQATT, CDR2 SNEGSKA (reference sequence). The CDR3 runs to 10 residues. Here the CDR3 reads CSVVGHEQYF. The CDR3 DNA is TGCAGTGTTGTGGGGCACGAGCAGTACTTC.

The chain uses TRBV30 and TRBJ2-1; 9 bases align to TRBD2. The CDR3 extends over 15 amino acids. The junction had 8 bases not matched to a gene; V was cut back by 2 bases and J by 6 bases. The germline CDR1 and CDR2 sequences are GTSNPN and SVGIG (reference sequence). This CDR3 reads CAWSTRLAVGNEQFF. The CDR3 bases are TGTGCCTGGAGTACCCGACTAGCGGTAGGCAATGAGCAGTTCTTC.

This chain connects TRBV5-4 to TRBJ1-2, with 8 nucleotides matching TRBD1. Germline V gene lookup returns CDR1 SGHNT and CDR2 YYREEE (reference sequence). The CDR3 totals 16 residues. V shed 4 bases, J shed 8 bases, and the junction held 16 bases outside the gene matches. In DNA form, the CDR3 reads TGTGCCAGCAGCGCCGCAATCTCGGACAGGGTAGAAGGCTACACCTTC. Amino acids: CASSAAISDRVEGYTF.

This clone appeared a single time. The chain links TRBV7-9 to TRBJ1-1, with D possibly TRBD1 on 5 matching bases. V was pared by 4 bases and J by 3 bases, with 12 bases between. Germline assignment: CDR1 SEHNR and CDR2 FQNEAQ (reference sequence). This CDR3 has 14 residues. The CDR3 spells CASSSGTWDTEAFF. The CDR3 region has the DNA TGTGCCAGCAGCTCCGGGACTTGGGACACTGAAGCTTTCTTT.